The TCR beta chain under discussion was sequenced for a study of vaccination and CD4 T cells after COVID-19. Study-wide results and caveats: Only after vaccination were a median roughly 83% of convalescents' reactive clones seen. SARS-CoV-2-reactive clonotype medians increased from about 20 to 38, not significantly.

With the Oncomine TCR Beta short-read assay, DNA from cultured CD4+ T cells was sequenced. DNA came from CD4+ T cells after culture. TCRdb reprocessed the PCR reads via MiXCR and lists one record per CDR3 protein. Of 9,500 to 15,000 distinct CDR3 sequences listed, around 32% are singletons. The CDR3 is 21 amino acids. Trimming removed 1 base from V and 0 bases from J; junction bases left unmatched: 9. Per germline, CDR1 SGHVS and CDR2 FQNEAQ. Treatment in this sample: roughly 10-day PBMC culture with coronavirus spike peptide pools or control peptides (ViraFEST assay). First, ViraFEST expanded antigen-specific T cells with peptide pools, and next it sequenced the TCRs. Points on this clonotype: The antigen is not known.

This chain connects TRBV7-8 to TRBJ2-1, with 16 bases that match TRBD2. The specimen was CD4+ T cells from blood, cultured in vitro, collected before SARS-CoV-2 vaccination. The sequence was obtained from a human donor who received a COVID-19 vaccine. CDR3 residues: CASSLGLVGLAGGPSYNEQFF. CDR3 coding DNA: TGTGCCAGCAGCTTAGGGCTAGTGGGACTAGCGGGGGGGCCCTCCTACAATGAGCAGTTCTTC.